This T cell receptor (beta chain) was captured in a study of identical twins. This CDR3 region has 14 residues. Trimming removed 2 bases from V and 2 bases from J, with 7 bases in between. Many counts were recorded for this clonotype. In TCRdb, the 5' RACE reads were re-called with MiXCR into one record per CDR3 protein. The data contain 500,000 to 700,000 distinct CDR3 sequences, just over 7% of them singletons. This sample was also put to use in a study of yellow fever vaccine responses in identical twins.

Sequencing input: PBMCs. The chain uses TRBV12-3 or TRBV12-4 and TRBJ1-3; no firm D call. The clonotype comes from a woman younger than 30 in good health. This CDR3 reads CASSLWETGNTIYF. The CDR3 coding sequence is TGTGCCAGCAGTTTATGGGAAACTGGAAACACCATATATTTT.